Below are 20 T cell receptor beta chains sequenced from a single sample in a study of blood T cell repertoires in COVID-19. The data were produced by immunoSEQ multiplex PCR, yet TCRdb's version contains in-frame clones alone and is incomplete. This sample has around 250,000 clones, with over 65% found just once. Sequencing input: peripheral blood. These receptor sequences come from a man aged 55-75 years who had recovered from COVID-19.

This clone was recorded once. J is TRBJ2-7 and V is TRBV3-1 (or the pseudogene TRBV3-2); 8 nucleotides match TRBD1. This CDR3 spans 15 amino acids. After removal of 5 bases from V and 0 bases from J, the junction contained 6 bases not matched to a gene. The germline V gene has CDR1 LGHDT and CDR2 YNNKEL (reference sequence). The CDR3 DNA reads TGTGCCAGCAGCTCATCCGGGACAGGCTCCTACGAGCAGTACTTC. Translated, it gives CASSSSGTGSYEQYF.

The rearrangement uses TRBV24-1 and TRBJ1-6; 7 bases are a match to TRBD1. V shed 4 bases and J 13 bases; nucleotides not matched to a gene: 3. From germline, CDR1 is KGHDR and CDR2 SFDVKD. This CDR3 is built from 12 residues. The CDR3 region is CATSEPGGPLHF. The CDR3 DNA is TGTGCCACCAGTGAACCAGGGGGGCCCCTCCACTTT.

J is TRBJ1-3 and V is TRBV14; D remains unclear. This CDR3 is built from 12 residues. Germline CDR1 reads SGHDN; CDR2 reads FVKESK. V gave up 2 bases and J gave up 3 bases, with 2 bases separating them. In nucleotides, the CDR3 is TGTGCCAGCAGCCAACTTGGAAACACCATATATTTT. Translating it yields CASSQLGNTIYF.

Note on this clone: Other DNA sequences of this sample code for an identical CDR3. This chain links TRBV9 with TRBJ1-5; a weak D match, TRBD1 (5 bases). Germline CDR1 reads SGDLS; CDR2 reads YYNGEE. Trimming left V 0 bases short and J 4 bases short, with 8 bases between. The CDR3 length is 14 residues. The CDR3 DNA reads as TGTGCCAGCAGCGTAGGGGGGGGAAATCAGCCCCAGCATTTT. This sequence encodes CASSVGGGNQPQHF. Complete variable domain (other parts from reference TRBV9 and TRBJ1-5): DSGVTQTPKHLITATGQRVTLRCSPRSGDLSVYWYQQSLDQGLQFLIQYYNGEERAKGNILERFSAQQFPDLHSELNLSSLELGDSALYFCASSVGGGNQPQHFGDGTRLSIL.

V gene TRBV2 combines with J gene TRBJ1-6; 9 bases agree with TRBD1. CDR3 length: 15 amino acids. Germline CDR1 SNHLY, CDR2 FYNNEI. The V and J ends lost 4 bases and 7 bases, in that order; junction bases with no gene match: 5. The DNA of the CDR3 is TGTGCCAGCAGTGCAATGACAGGGGGAAATTCACCCCTCCACTTT. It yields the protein CASSAMTGGNSPLHF. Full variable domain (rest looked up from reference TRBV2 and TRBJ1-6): EPEVTQTPSHQVTQMGQEVILRCVPISNHLYFYWYRQILGQKVEFLVSFYNNEISEKSEIFDDQFSVERPDGSNFTLKIRSTKLEDSAMYFCASSAMTGGNSPLHFGNGTRLTVT.

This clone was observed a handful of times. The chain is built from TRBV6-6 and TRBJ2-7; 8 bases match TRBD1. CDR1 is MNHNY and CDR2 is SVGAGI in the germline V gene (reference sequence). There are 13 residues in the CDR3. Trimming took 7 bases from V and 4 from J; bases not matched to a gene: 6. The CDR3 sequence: CASTGQAGYEQYF. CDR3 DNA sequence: TGTGCCAGCACGGGACAGGCAGGGTACGAGCAGTACTTC.

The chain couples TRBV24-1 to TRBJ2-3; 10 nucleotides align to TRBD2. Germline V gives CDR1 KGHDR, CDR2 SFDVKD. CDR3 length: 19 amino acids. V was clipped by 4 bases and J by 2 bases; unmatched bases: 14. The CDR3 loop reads CATSDVGRGSGGSTDTQYF. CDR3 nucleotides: TGTGCCACCAGTGACGTGGGACGGGGTAGCGGGGGGTCCACAGATACGCAGTATTTT.

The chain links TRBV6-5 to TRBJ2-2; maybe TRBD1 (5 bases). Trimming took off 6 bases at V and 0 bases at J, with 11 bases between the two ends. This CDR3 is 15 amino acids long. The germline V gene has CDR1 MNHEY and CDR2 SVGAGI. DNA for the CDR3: TGTGCCAGCAGAGTGACAGCCACGAACACCGGGGAGCTGTTTTTT. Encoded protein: CASRVTATNTGELFF.

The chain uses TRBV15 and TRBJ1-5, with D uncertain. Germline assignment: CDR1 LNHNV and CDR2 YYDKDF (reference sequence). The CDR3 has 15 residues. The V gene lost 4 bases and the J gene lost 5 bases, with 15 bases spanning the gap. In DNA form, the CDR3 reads TGTGCCACCAGCAACCGACCCGGCGGAGATCAGCCCCAGCATTTT. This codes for CATSNRPGGDQPQHF.

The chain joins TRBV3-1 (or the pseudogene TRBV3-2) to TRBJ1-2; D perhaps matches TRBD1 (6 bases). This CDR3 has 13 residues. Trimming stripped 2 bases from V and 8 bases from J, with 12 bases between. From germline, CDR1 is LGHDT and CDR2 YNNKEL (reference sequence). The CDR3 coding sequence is TGTGCCAGCAGCCAATATGGTGGGGGCGGCTACACCTTC. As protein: CASSQYGGGGYTF.

The CDR3 DNA sequence: TGCGCCAGCAGCTTGGCAACAGGGGACGGTGAGCAGTTCTTC. Residues: CASSLATGDGEQFF. The V gene is TRBV5-1, the J gene TRBJ2-1, with 7 bases matching TRBD1. Germline CDR1 reads SGHRS; CDR2 reads YFSETQ. V dropped 0 bases and J dropped 9; count of bases not matched to a gene: 6. The CDR3 sequence is 14 residues long.

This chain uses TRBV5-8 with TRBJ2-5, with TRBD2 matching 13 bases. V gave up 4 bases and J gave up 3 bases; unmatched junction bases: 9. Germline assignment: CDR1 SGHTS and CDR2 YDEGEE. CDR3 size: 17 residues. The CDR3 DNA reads TGTGCCAGCAGCCGCCGACACGGGACTAGCGGGAAAGAGACCCAGTACTTC. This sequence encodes CASSRRHGTSGKETQYF.

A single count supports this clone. The CDR3 DNA sequence: TGTGCCACCAGCAGAGGTCAGGGGGTGGCTCTGGGGGCCAACGTCCTGACTTTC. This gives the protein CATSRGQGVALGANVLTF. The chain links TRBV15 to TRBJ2-6, with TRBD1 matching over 7 bases. The J segment lost 4 bases and the V segment lost 1 base, leaving 10 bases of the junction unmatched. The CDR3 extends over 18 amino acids. Germline V gene sequence: CDR1 LNHNV, CDR2 YYDKDF (reference sequence).

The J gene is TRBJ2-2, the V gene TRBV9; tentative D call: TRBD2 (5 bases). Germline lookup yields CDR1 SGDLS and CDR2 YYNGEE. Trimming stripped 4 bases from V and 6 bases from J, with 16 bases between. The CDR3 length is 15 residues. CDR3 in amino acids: CASSPGLAGAGELFF. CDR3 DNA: TGTGCCAGCAGCCCCGGGCTAGCAGGAGCCGGGGAGCTGTTTTTT.

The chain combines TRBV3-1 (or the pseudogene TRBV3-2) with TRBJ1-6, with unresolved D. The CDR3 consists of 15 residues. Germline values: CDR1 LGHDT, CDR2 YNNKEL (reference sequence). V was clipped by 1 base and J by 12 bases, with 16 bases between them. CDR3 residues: CASSQASNGLIPLHF. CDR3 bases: TGTGCCAGCAGCCAAGCGAGTAACGGACTGATACCCCTCCACTTT.

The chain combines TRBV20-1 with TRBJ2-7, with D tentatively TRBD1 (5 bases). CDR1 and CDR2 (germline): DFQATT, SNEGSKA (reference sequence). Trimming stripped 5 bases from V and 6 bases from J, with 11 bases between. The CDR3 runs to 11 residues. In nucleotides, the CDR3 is TGCAGTGCTGACAAGGGGTCCGAGCAGTACTTC. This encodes CSADKGSEQYF.

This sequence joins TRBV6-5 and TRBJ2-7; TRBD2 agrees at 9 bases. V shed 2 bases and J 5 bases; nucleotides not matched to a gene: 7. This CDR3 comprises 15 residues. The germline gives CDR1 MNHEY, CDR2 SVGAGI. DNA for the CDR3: TGTGCCAGCAGTTACGCCGGGACTAGCAAAAACGAGCAGTACTTC. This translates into CASSYAGTSKNEQYF.

The CDR3 sequence: CASSQRVASGGAVPYNEQFF. CDR3 bases: TGTGCCAGCAGCCAAAGAGTGGCTAGCGGGGGGGCAGTTCCCTACAATGAGCAGTTCTTC. The chain carries TRBV4-2 and TRBJ2-1; 12 nucleotides match TRBD2. The V gene's germline CDR1 is LGHNA and CDR2 YNFKEQ. The V segment lost 2 bases and the J segment 2 bases; nucleotides outside the gene matches: 13. This CDR3 comprises 20 residues.

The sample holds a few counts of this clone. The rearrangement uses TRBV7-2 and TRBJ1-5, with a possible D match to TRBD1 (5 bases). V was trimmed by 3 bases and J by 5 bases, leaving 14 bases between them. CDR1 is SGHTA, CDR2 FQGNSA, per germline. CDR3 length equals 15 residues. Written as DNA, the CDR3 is TGTGCCAGCAGCTTCCACAGGAAAAGGCATCAGCCCCAGCATTTT. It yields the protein CASSFHRKRHQPQHF.

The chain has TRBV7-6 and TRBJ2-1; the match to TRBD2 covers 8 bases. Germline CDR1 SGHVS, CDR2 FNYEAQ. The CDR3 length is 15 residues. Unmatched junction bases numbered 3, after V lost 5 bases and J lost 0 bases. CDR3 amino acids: CASSQSGSSYNEQFF. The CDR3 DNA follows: TGTGCCAGCAGCCAGAGCGGGAGCTCCTACAATGAGCAGTTCTTC.